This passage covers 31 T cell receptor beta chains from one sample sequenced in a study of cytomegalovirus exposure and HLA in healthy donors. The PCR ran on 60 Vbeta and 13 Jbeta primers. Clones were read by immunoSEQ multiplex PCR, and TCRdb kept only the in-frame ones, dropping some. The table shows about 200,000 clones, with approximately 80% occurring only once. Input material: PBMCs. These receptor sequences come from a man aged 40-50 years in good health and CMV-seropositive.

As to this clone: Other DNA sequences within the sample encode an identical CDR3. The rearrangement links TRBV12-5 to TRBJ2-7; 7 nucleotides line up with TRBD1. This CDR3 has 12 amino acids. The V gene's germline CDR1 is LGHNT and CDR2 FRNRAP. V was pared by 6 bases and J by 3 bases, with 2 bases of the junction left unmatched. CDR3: CASGRDSYEQYF. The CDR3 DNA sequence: TGTGCTAGTGGCCGGGACAGCTACGAGCAGTACTTC.

The CDR3 sequence is CASSLVPVTGELFF. In DNA, the CDR3 is TGCGCCAGCAGCTTGGTACCGGTTACCGGGGAGCTGTTTTTT. The chain couples TRBV5-1 to TRBJ2-2; no definite D call. Trimming took off 0 bases at V and 5 bases at J, with 8 bases between the two ends. The germline CDR1 and CDR2 sequences are SGHRS and YFSETQ. The CDR3 consists of 14 residues.

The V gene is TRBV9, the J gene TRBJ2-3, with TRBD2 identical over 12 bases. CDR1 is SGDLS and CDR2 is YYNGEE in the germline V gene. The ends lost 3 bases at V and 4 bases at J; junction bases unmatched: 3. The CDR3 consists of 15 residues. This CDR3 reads CASSGLAGEADTQYF. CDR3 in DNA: TGTGCCAGCAGCGGACTAGCGGGAGAGGCAGATACGCAGTATTTT.

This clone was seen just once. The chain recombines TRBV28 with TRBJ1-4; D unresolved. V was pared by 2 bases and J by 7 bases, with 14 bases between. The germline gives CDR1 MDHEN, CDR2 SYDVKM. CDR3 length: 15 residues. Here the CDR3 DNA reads TGTGCCAGCAGTTTAACTTGGGCTGGAACTGAAAAACTGTTTTTT. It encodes CASSLTWAGTEKLFF.

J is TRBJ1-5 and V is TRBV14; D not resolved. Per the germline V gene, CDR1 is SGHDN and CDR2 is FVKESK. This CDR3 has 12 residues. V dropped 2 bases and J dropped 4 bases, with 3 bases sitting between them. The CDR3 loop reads CASSQSNQPQHF. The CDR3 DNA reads TGTGCCAGCAGCCAATCTAATCAGCCCCAGCATTTT.

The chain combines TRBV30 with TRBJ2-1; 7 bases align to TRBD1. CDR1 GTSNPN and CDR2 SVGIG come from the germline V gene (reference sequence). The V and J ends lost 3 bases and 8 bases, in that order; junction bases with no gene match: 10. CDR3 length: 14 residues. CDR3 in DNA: TGTGCCTGGAGGTGGGGCAGGGGGTGGGATGAGCAGTTCTTC. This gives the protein CAWRWGRGWDEQFF. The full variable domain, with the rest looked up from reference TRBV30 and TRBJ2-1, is SQTIHQWPATLVQPVGSPLSLECTVEGTSNPNLYWYRQAAGRGLQLLFYSVGIGQISSEVPQNLSASRPQDRQFILSSKKLLLSDSGFYLCAWRWGRGWDEQFFGPGTRLTVL.

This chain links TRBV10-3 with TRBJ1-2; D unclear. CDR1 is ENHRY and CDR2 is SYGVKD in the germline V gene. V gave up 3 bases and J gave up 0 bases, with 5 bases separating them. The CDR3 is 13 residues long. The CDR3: CAISDVPNYGYTF. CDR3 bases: TGTGCCATCAGTGACGTCCCTAACTATGGCTACACCTTC.

In DNA form, the CDR3 reads TGTGCCAGCAGCTTACTAGCGCTCACCGGGGAGCTGTTTTTT. Translated: CASSLLALTGELFF. This chain uses TRBV7-9 with TRBJ2-2; D is perhaps TRBD2 (6 bases). This CDR3 comprises 14 residues. Germline CDR1 SEHNR, CDR2 FQNEAQ (reference sequence). With 2 bases removed from V and 4 bases from J, the gap between germline ends came to 8 bases. Based on the CDR3 plus reference TRBV7-9 and TRBJ2-2, the full variable domain is DTGVSQNPRHKITKRGQNVTFRCDPISEHNRLYWYRQTLGQGPEFLTYFQNEAQLEKSRLLSDRFSAERPKGSFSTLEIQRTEQGDSAMYLCASSLLALTGELFFGEGSRLTVL.

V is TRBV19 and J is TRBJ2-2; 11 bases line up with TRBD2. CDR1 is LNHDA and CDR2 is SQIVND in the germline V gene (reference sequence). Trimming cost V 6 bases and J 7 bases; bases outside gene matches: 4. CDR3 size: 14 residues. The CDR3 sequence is CASRLAGADGELFF. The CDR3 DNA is TGTGCCAGTAGACTAGCGGGAGCGGACGGGGAGCTGTTTTTT.

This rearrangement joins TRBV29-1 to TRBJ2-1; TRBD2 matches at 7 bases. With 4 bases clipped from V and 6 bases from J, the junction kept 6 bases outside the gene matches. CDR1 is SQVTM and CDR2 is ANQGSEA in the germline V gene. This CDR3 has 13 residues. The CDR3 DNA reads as TGCAGCGTTGTGTGGCGGGGGTTCAATGAGCAGTTCTTC. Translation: CSVVWRGFNEQFF.

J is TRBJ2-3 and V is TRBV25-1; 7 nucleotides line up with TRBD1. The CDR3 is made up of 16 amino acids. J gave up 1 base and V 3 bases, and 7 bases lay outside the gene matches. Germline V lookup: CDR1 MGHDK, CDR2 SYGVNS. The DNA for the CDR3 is TGTGCCAGCAGTGACCCCTACGGGACAGGCACAGATACGCAGTATTTT. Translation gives CASSDPYGTGTDTQYF.

CDR3 sequence reads: CANRPGQGTYNEQFF. CDR3 DNA: TGTGCCAACCGACCCGGACAGGGTACCTACAATGAGCAGTTCTTC. The V gene is TRBV2, the J gene TRBJ2-1, with TRBD1 identical over 8 bases. J lost 2 bases, V lost 10 bases, and 10 bases had no gene match. From germline, CDR1 is SNHLY and CDR2 FYNNEI. The CDR3 is 15 amino acids.

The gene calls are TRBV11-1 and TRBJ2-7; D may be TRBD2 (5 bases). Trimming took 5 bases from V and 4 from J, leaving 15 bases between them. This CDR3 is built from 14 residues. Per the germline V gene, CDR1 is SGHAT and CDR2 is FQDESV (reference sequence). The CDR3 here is CASSRGETIYEQYF. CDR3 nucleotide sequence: TGTGCCAGCAGCAGAGGAGAGACTATTTACGAGCAGTACTTC. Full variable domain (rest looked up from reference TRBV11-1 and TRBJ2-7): EAEVAQSPRYKITEKSQAVAFWCDPISGHATLYWYRQILGQGPELLVQFQDESVVDDSQLPKDRFSAERLKGVDSTLKIQPAELGDSAMYLCASSRGETIYEQYFGPGTRLTVT.

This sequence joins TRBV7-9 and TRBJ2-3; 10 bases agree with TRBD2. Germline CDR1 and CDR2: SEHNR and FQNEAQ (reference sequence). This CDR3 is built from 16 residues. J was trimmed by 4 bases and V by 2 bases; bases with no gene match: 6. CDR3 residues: CASSLLLAGESDTQYF. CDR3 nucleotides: TGTGCCAGCAGCTTACTCCTAGCGGGGGAGTCAGATACGCAGTATTTT.

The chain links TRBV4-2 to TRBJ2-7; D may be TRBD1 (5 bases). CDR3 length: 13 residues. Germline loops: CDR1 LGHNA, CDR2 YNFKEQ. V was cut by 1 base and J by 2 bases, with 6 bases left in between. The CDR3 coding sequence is TGTGCCAGCAGCCAAGGGGGCCCCTACGAGCAGTACTTC. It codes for CASSQGGPYEQYF.

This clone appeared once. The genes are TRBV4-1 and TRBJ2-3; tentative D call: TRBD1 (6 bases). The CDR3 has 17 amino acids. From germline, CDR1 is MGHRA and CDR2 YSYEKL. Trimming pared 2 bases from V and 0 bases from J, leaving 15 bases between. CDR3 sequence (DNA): TGCGCCAGCAGCCAACTAAAAGGACAGTTCAGCACAGATACGCAGTATTTT. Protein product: CASSQLKGQFSTDTQYF.

CDR3 protein: CASNDRDRVLYEQYF. The CDR3 nucleotides are TGTGCCAGCAACGACCGAGACAGGGTCCTCTACGAGCAGTACTTC. The rearrangement links TRBV7-4 to TRBJ2-7; 7 bases map to TRBD1. This CDR3 is built from 15 residues. Looked up from germline, CDR1 is SGHVT and CDR2 is SQSDAQ. The J segment lost 3 bases and the V segment lost 7 bases, leaving 12 bases of the junction unmatched.

CDR3 amino acids: CASSLTPPQETQYF. CDR3 nucleotides: TGCGCCAGCAGCTTGACTCCACCCCAAGAGACCCAGTACTTC. V gene TRBV5-1 combines with J gene TRBJ2-5; D call uncertain. The CDR3 loop spans 14 amino acids. The germline gives CDR1 SGHRS, CDR2 YFSETQ. Trimming took 1 base from V and 1 from J, leaving 8 bases between them.

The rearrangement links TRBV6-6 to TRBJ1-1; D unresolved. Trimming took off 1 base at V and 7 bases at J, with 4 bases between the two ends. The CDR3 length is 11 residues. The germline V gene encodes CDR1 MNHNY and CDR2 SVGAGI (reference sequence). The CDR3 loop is CASSYFYEAFF. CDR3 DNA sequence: TGTGCCAGCAGTTACTTCTATGAAGCTTTCTTT.

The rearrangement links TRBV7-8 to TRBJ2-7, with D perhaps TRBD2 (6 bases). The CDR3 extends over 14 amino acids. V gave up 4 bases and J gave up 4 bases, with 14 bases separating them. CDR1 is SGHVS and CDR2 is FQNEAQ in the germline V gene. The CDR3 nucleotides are TGTGCCAGCAGCTACGGGACTGGTCTGTACGAGCAGTACTTC. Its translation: CASSYGTGLYEQYF.

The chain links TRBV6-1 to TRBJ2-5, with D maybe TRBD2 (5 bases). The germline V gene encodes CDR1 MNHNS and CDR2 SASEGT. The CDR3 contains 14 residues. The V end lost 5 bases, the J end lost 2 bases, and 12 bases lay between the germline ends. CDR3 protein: CASSLSGIQETQYF. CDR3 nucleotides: TGTGCCAGCAGTCTGAGCGGAATTCAAGAGACCCAGTACTTC.

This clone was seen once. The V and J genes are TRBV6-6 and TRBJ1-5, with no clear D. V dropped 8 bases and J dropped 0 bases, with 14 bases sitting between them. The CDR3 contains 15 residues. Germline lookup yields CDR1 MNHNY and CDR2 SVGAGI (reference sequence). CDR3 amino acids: CASGPGSYSNQPQHF. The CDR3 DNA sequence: TGTGCCAGCGGACCGGGATCCTATAGCAATCAGCCCCAGCATTTT.

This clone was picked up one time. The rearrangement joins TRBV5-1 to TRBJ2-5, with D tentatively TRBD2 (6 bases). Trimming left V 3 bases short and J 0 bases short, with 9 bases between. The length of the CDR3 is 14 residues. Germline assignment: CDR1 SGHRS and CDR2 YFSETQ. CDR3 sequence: CASSSGTYQETQYF. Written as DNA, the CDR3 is TGCGCCAGCAGCTCCGGGACTTACCAAGAGACCCAGTACTTC.

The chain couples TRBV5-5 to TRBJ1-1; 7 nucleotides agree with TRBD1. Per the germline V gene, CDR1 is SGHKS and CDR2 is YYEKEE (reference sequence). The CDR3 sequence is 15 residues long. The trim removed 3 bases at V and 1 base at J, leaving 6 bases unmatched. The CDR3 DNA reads TGTGCCAGCAGCTCTACTCCAGGGGGGAACACTGAAGCTTTCTTT. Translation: CASSSTPGGNTEAFF.

For the CDR3, the DNA is TGTGCCAGCACCCAGGTAGCGGATCCAAACACCGGGGAGCTGTTTTTT. This encodes CASTQVADPNTGELFF. The rearrangement joins TRBV9 to TRBJ2-2; perhaps TRBD2 as D (6 bases). The CDR3 covers 16 residues. V lost 6 bases, J lost 2 bases, and 17 bases lay in between. Germline V lookup: CDR1 SGDLS, CDR2 YYNGEE.

CDR3 sequence (DNA): TGTGCCAGCAGTGCGGGCGGGAGCTCTGGAAACACCATATATTTT. Encoded protein: CASSAGGSSGNTIYF. The chain combines TRBV2 with TRBJ1-3; the D is unclear. The CDR3 covers 15 residues. Between the trimmed V and J ends, which lost 4 bases and 0 bases, there was a span of 10 bases. CDR1 is SNHLY and CDR2 is FYNNEI in the germline V gene. Looking up the rest from reference TRBV2 and TRBJ1-3 gives the full variable domain: EPEVTQTPSHQVTQMGQEVILRCVPISNHLYFYWYRQILGQKVEFLVSFYNNEISEKSEIFDDQFSVERPDGSNFTLKIRSTKLEDSAMYFCASSAGGSSGNTIYFGEGSWLTVV.

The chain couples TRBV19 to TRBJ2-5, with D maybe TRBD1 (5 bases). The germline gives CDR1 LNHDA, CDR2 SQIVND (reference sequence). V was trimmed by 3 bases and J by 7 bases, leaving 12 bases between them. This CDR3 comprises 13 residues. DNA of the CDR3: TGTGCCAGTAGTATCGACAGAGTCGGGACCCAGTACTTC. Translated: CASSIDRVGTQYF.

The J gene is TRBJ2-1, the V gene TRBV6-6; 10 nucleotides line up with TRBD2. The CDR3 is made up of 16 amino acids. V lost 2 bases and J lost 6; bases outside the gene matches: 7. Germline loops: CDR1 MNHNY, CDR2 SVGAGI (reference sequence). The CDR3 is CASSYIGTSETNEQFF. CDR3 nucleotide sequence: TGTGCCAGCAGTTACATTGGGACTAGCGAGACCAATGAGCAGTTCTTC.

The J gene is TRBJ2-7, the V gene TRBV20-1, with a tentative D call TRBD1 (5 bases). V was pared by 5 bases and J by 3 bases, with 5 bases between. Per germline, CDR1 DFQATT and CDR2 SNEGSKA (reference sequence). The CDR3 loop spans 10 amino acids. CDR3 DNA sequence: TGCAGTGCTGGACACTACGAGCAGTACTTC. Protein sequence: CSAGHYEQYF.

The CDR3 protein is CASSLVVSGNEQFF. CDR3 bases: TGTGCCAGCAGCTTAGTCGTTAGCGGTAATGAGCAGTTCTTC. This chain uses TRBV7-9 with TRBJ2-1; TRBD2 might be the D (6 bases). Trimming shortened V by 1 base and J by 7 bases, and 11 bases separated the two germline ends. Germline V gene sequence: CDR1 SEHNR, CDR2 FQNEAQ (reference sequence). The CDR3 totals 14 residues.

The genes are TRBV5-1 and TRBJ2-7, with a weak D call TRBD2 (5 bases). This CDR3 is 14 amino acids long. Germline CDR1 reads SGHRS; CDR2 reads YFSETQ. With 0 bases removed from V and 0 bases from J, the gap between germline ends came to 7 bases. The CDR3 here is CASSLAGSSYEQYF. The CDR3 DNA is TGCGCCAGCAGCTTGGCGGGGAGCTCCTACGAGCAGTACTTC.